The rows below give T cell receptor beta chains drawn from one sample of a study of identical twins. TCRdb ran MiXCR on the 5' RACE reads and lists one entry per CDR3 protein. The top ten hold around 4.4% of the sample, which has some 690,000 distinct CDR3 sequences, around 20% seen once. The data also belong to a second study, concerning T cells expressing NK-cell markers.

The sample consisted of PBMCs. All receptors derive from a woman aged 18-35 years in good health. Each CDR3 is given with its conserved first and last residue. Each record gives: CDR3 DNA, CDR3 protein, clone size, V gene, J gene, D gene. A D gene is named only where the DNA matches it firmly. Clone size is given for some rows only: seen once, a few or many times, or a class if the clone is expanded.

CDR3nt: TGCGCCAGCAGCTTGAGGAGCGGGTACTCCTACAATGAGCAGTTCTTC
CDR3aa: CASSLRSGYSYNEQFF
abundance: NA
v_gene: TRBV5-1
j_gene: TRBJ2-1
d_gene: NA

CDR3nt: TGTGCCAGCAGCCAAGGCTATAAAGAGACCCAGTACTTC
CDR3aa: CASSQGYKETQYF
abundance: NA
v_gene: TRBV3-1
j_gene: TRBJ2-5
d_gene: NA

CDR3nt: TGCAGTGCTAGGGACGACGGGCGGGAGCTGTTTTTT
CDR3aa: CSARDDGRELFF
abundance: NA
v_gene: TRBV20-1
j_gene: TRBJ2-2
d_gene: NA

CDR3nt: TGCGCCAGCAGGGCTAGCGGGGGCGCCTACAATGAGCAGTTCTTC
CDR3aa: CASRASGGAYNEQFF
abundance: medium-sized
v_gene: TRBV5-1
j_gene: TRBJ2-1
d_gene: TRBD2

CDR3nt: TGCAGTGCTAGAGATGCCACCCAGCGGGAGAGGGTCTACGAGCAGTACTTC
CDR3aa: CSARDATQRERVYEQYF
abundance: NA
v_gene: TRBV20-1
j_gene: TRBJ2-7
d_gene: TRBD2

CDR3nt: TGTGCCAGCAGTTTCCCGGGGGCCACTGAAGCTTTCTTT
CDR3aa: CASSFPGATEAFF
abundance: NA
v_gene: TRBV12-3/TRBV12-4
j_gene: TRBJ1-1
d_gene: NA

CDR3nt: TGTGCCAGTAGAACCACAGGGGGCGGCTATGGCTACACCTTC
CDR3aa: CASRTTGGGYGYTF
abundance: NA
v_gene: TRBV19
j_gene: TRBJ1-2
d_gene: TRBD1

CDR3nt: TGCAGCGTGGGACAGGGTTTTCGAGGCACCGGGGAGCTGTTTTTT
CDR3aa: CSVGQGFRGTGELFF
abundance: NA
v_gene: TRBV29-1
j_gene: TRBJ2-2
d_gene: TRBD1

CDR3nt: TGTGCCAGCAGCCTCCGAGCTAGGTCTGGGGCCAACGTCCTGACTTTC
CDR3aa: CASSLRARSGANVLTF
abundance: few
v_gene: TRBV5-6
j_gene: TRBJ2-6
d_gene: NA

CDR3nt: TGCAGTGCGGATCGCTTTGAGGGAGACAGGGAGACCCAGTACTTC
CDR3aa: CSADRFEGDRETQYF
abundance: NA
v_gene: TRBV20-1
j_gene: TRBJ2-5
d_gene: NA

CDR3nt: TGTGCCATCAGACGGATGATGAACACTGAAGCTTTCTTT
CDR3aa: CAIRRMMNTEAFF
abundance: NA
v_gene: TRBV10-3
j_gene: TRBJ1-1
d_gene: NA

CDR3nt: TGCAGCCCTCGGACAAGCCCGGATCAGCCCCAGCATTTT
CDR3aa: CSPRTSPDQPQHF
abundance: few
v_gene: TRBV29-1
j_gene: TRBJ1-5
d_gene: NA

CDR3nt: TGTGCCAGCTGCGACTCTTTCTCTGGAAACACCATATATTTT
CDR3aa: CASCDSFSGNTIYF
abundance: many
v_gene: TRBV6-2/TRBV6-3
j_gene: TRBJ1-3
d_gene: NA

CDR3nt: TGTGCCAGCAGCCAAGGTGGTCGGGGGGGCCCTGGGGCCAACGTCCTGACTTTC
CDR3aa: CASSQGGRGGPGANVLTF
abundance: NA
v_gene: TRBV4-2
j_gene: TRBJ2-6
d_gene: TRBD2

CDR3nt: TGTGCCAGCAGGTACAGCGGGACCCTCCGGGATGAGCAGTTCTTC
CDR3aa: CASRYSGTLRDEQFF
abundance: NA
v_gene: TRBV12-3/TRBV12-4
j_gene: TRBJ2-1
d_gene: TRBD2

CDR3nt: TGTGCCAGCAGCTTGTGGAGGGGGAGCTCCTACAATGAGCAGTTCTTC
CDR3aa: CASSLWRGSSYNEQFF
abundance: NA
v_gene: TRBV5-5
j_gene: TRBJ2-1
d_gene: NA

CDR3nt: TGTGCCAGCAGCTTGGGGGGGCTAAGTTGGGGCAATGAGCAGTTCTTC
CDR3aa: CASSLGGLSWGNEQFF
abundance: few
v_gene: TRBV7-2
j_gene: TRBJ2-1
d_gene: NA

CDR3nt: TGCAGTGCGCGCGTGGGGCTGGGGGAGACCCAGTACTTC
CDR3aa: CSARVGLGETQYF
abundance: NA
v_gene: TRBV20-1
j_gene: TRBJ2-5
d_gene: NA

CDR3nt: TGCAGTGTGGGGGCGAGCTCTGGAAACACCATATATTTT
CDR3aa: CSVGASSGNTIYF
abundance: NA
v_gene: TRBV20-1
j_gene: TRBJ1-3
d_gene: NA

CDR3nt: TGCGCCAGCAGTGAGTCGAGACTCATCCGGGGCGAGCAGTACTTC
CDR3aa: CASSESRLIRGEQYF
abundance: few
v_gene: TRBV10-1
j_gene: TRBJ2-7
d_gene: NA

CDR3nt: TGCGCCAGCAGTGTGGGACAGGGGAACCACAATGAGCAGTTCTTC
CDR3aa: CASSVGQGNHNEQFF
abundance: NA
v_gene: TRBV10-2
j_gene: TRBJ2-1
d_gene: TRBD1

CDR3nt: TGTGCCACAGGGGTGAACACTGAAGCTTTCTTT
CDR3aa: CATGVNTEAFF
abundance: NA
v_gene: TRBV10-3
j_gene: TRBJ1-1
d_gene: NA

CDR3nt: TGTGCCAGCAGCCAAGAAGGAGAGACCCAGTACTTC
CDR3aa: CASSQEGETQYF
abundance: many
v_gene: TRBV4-3
j_gene: TRBJ2-5
d_gene: NA

CDR3nt: TGTGCCAGCAGCTTAGACGGCGGGGGGTGGGACGAGCAGTACTTC
CDR3aa: CASSLDGGGWDEQYF
abundance: NA
v_gene: TRBV7-2
j_gene: TRBJ2-7
d_gene: TRBD2

CDR3nt: TGTGCCATCAGTGAGTCTCGGGGGCCCCCCGGAGATACGCAGTATTTT
CDR3aa: CAISESRGPPGDTQYF
abundance: NA
v_gene: TRBV10-3
j_gene: TRBJ2-3
d_gene: NA

CDR3nt: TGCAGCGCAATCCGGGACTCAAATTTTGCCTTC
CDR3aa: CSAIRDSNFAF
abundance: few
v_gene: TRBV29-1
j_gene: TRBJ1-2
d_gene: NA

CDR3nt: TGTGCCAGCAGCTTGCGCCTCACTAGCTTTTCATCCTACGAGCAGTACTTC
CDR3aa: CASSLRLTSFSSYEQYF
abundance: NA
v_gene: TRBV5-6
j_gene: TRBJ2-7
d_gene: NA

CDR3nt: TGTGCCAGCAGCCCACTGGCCAGCGGGAGGAACAATGAGCAGTTCTTC
CDR3aa: CASSPLASGRNNEQFF
abundance: few
v_gene: TRBV7-9
j_gene: TRBJ2-1
d_gene: TRBD2

CDR3nt: TGTGCCACCGTTACTAGCGGGAGAAACGAGCAGTACTTC
CDR3aa: CATVTSGRNEQYF
abundance: many
v_gene: TRBV6-2/TRBV6-3
j_gene: TRBJ2-7
d_gene: TRBD2

CDR3nt: TGCGCCAGCAGCTGGATCCCCGGGACTAGCGGGAGAAATGAGCAGTTCTTC
CDR3aa: CASSWIPGTSGRNEQFF
abundance: NA
v_gene: TRBV5-1
j_gene: TRBJ2-1
d_gene: TRBD2

CDR3nt: TGCAGCGTTGAAGATCTTGGAGGGGATACGCAGTATTTT
CDR3aa: CSVEDLGGDTQYF
abundance: NA
v_gene: TRBV29-1
j_gene: TRBJ2-3
d_gene: NA

CDR3nt: TGTGCCAGCAGTTTGAGGACTAGCGGGGACCAAGAGACCCAGTACTTC
CDR3aa: CASSLRTSGDQETQYF
abundance: few
v_gene: TRBV27
j_gene: TRBJ2-5
d_gene: TRBD2

CDR3nt: TGCGCCAGCAGCCAACTACCGGGACAGGGAGATGAGGGCTACACCTTC
CDR3aa: CASSQLPGQGDEGYTF
abundance: NA
v_gene: TRBV4-1
j_gene: TRBJ1-2
d_gene: TRBD1

CDR3nt: TGTGCCAGCAGCTTAGCGCCTCAGGGGTCTGAAGCTTTCTTT
CDR3aa: CASSLAPQGSEAFF
abundance: many
v_gene: TRBV7-9
j_gene: TRBJ1-1
d_gene: NA

CDR3nt: TGTGCCAGCCTCTCGACTGAAGCTTTCTTT
CDR3aa: CASLSTEAFF
abundance: few
v_gene: TRBV6-6
j_gene: TRBJ1-1
d_gene: NA

CDR3nt: TGTGCCAGCAGCTCTAATAGCGGGGGGGCGGGAAATGAGCAGTTCTTC
CDR3aa: CASSSNSGGAGNEQFF
abundance: NA
v_gene: TRBV7-2
j_gene: TRBJ2-1
d_gene: TRBD2

CDR3nt: TGTGCCAGTAGTCCTGGGACTAGCGGGAATTTCAATGAGCAGTTCTTC
CDR3aa: CASSPGTSGNFNEQFF
abundance: NA
v_gene: TRBV19
j_gene: TRBJ2-1
d_gene: TRBD2

CDR3nt: TGCGCCAGCAGCCAAGACGGGAGCCGCTACAATGAGCAGTTCTTC
CDR3aa: CASSQDGSRYNEQFF
abundance: many
v_gene: TRBV4-3
j_gene: TRBJ2-1
d_gene: NA

CDR3nt: TGCGCCAGCTGGACAAACAATGAGCAGTTCTTC
CDR3aa: CASWTNNEQFF
abundance: few
v_gene: TRBV4-1
j_gene: TRBJ2-1
d_gene: NA

CDR3nt: TGCGCCAGCAGACAAGGGGGTGTCACTGAAGCTTTCTTT
CDR3aa: CASRQGGVTEAFF
abundance: few
v_gene: TRBV5-1
j_gene: TRBJ1-1
d_gene: NA

CDR3nt: TGTGCCAGCAGCCTGGACAGGGGTCGGCCGGGAGAGCAGTTCTTC
CDR3aa: CASSLDRGRPGEQFF
abundance: NA
v_gene: TRBV7-9
j_gene: TRBJ2-1
d_gene: TRBD1

CDR3nt: TGCAGTGCTAGGGGGGACCTTGGTGAGCAGTTCTTC
CDR3aa: CSARGDLGEQFF
abundance: few
v_gene: TRBV20-1
j_gene: TRBJ2-1
d_gene: NA

CDR3nt: TGCGCCAGCAGCTTGGCCGCGGAGCGGGGGGCTTATAGCACAGATACGCAGTATTTT
CDR3aa: CASSLAAERGAYSTDTQYF
abundance: NA
v_gene: TRBV5-1
j_gene: TRBJ2-3
d_gene: TRBD2

CDR3nt: TGTGCCAGCAGTTTAACTAGCGGGGGGAACTACAATGAGCAGTTCTTC
CDR3aa: CASSLTSGGNYNEQFF
abundance: NA
v_gene: TRBV28
j_gene: TRBJ2-1
d_gene: TRBD2

CDR3nt: TGCAGTGCTAGTATCTCAGTCAAAGCTTTCTTT
CDR3aa: CSASISVKAFF
abundance: NA
v_gene: TRBV20-1
j_gene: TRBJ1-1
d_gene: NA

CDR3nt: TGTGCCAGCAGCCCAAGTAAGTTCACTACCTACGAGCAGTACTTC
CDR3aa: CASSPSKFTTYEQYF
abundance: NA
v_gene: TRBV7-2
j_gene: TRBJ2-7
d_gene: NA

CDR3nt: TGTGCCATCACTCCTACCGGGACAGTGAACACTGAAGCTTTCTTT
CDR3aa: CAITPTGTVNTEAFF
abundance: many
v_gene: TRBV10-3
j_gene: TRBJ1-1
d_gene: TRBD1